The entry that follows covers one T cell receptor (beta chain) sequence. The antigen remains undetermined. This CDR3 has 16 residues. The J segment lost 4 bases and the V segment lost 6 bases, leaving 10 bases of the junction unmatched. Germline V gene lookup returns CDR1 SGHTA and CDR2 FQGTGA. The data originate from a study of CD8+CD57+ T cells in acquired aplastic anemia. General study results and limits: Patients and controls shared over 25 CD8+ CDR3 sequences.

Genomic DNA served as template for TCR beta VDJ and CDR3 profiling. One entry per CDR3 protein results from TCRdb running MiXCR on the reads. The sample has some 200,000 distinct CDR3 sequences; approximately 60% are singletons. V and J are TRBV7-3 and TRBJ2-1; 9 bases map to TRBD2. The sequenced material came from sorted CD4+, CD8+, or CD8+CD57+ T cells (not recorded which) from PBMCs. The clonotype originates from a human donor in good health. CDR3 residues: CASSRSGAGGYNEQFF. CDR3 DNA sequence: TGTGCCAGCAGTCGATCGGGAGCGGGGGGATACAATGAGCAGTTCTTC.